This passage covers 18 T cell receptor beta chains from one sample sequenced in a study of T cell changes during pregnancy in multiple sclerosis. Using immunoSEQ multiplex PCR, the repertoire was profiled, and TCRdb retains in-frame clones only, with some absent. The sample carries approximately 44,000 clones, around nine tenths recorded once. Specimen: CD8+ T cells from peripheral blood mononuclear cells, collected in the third trimester of pregnancy. Receptor source: a female donor with multiple sclerosis, enrolled in a pregnancy study.

J is TRBJ2-5 and V is TRBV15; no firm D call. The CDR3 sequence is 12 residues long. Germline CDR1 is LNHNV and CDR2 is YYDKDF (reference sequence). The ends were cut back, 3 bases at V and 8 bases at J, with 10 bases in the middle. CDR3 region: CATSSDSPTQYF. CDR3 DNA sequence: TGTGCCACCAGCAGCGATAGCCCTACCCAGTACTTC.

V gene TRBV11-2 combines with J gene TRBJ2-1, with TRBD2 matching over 7 bases. Germline V lookup: CDR1 SGHAT, CDR2 FQNNGV. V was pared by 4 bases and J by 8 bases, with 5 bases of the junction left unmatched. The CDR3 is 13 residues long. The CDR3 nucleotides read TGTGCCAGCAGCTCTGGCGGGAGCGATGAGCAGTTCTTC. Translated: CASSSGGSDEQFF. The full variable domain, in which reference TRBV11-2 and TRBJ2-1 provide the parts outside the CDR3, is EAGVAQSPRYKIIEKRQSVAFWCNPISGHATLYWYQQILGQGPKLLIQFQNNGVVDDSQLPKDRFSAERLKGVDSTLKIQPAKLEDSAVYLCASSSGGSDEQFFGPGTRLTVL.

The DNA of the CDR3 is TGTGCCAGCAGCCCCACACAGGAGTCCTACGAGCAGTACTTC. This encodes CASSPTQESYEQYF. V usage is TRBV6-5 and J usage is TRBJ2-7; D might be TRBD1 (5 bases). The germline V gene has CDR1 MNHEY and CDR2 SVGAGI. CDR3 size: 14 residues. Trimming cost V 6 bases and J 1 base, with 13 bases left between them.

The chain combines TRBV27 with TRBJ2-2; D perhaps matches TRBD1 (5 bases). V was clipped by 2 bases and J by 4 bases, with 26 bases between them. Germline V gene lookup returns CDR1 MNHEY and CDR2 SMNVEV (reference sequence). The CDR3 is 20 residues long. CDR3 nucleotide sequence: TGTGCCAGCAGTTTAGAATTCGACAGACTCATGGAAACGACCACCGGGGAGCTGTTTTTT. Its translation: CASSLEFDRLMETTTGELFF.

The CDR3 is CALTYGIGTEAFF. The CDR3, as DNA: TGTGCCTTAACGTACGGGATTGGAACTGAAGCTTTCTTT. The genes are TRBV30 and TRBJ1-1; D unclear. The CDR3 is 13 amino acids. V dropped 7 bases and J dropped 5 bases, with 17 bases sitting between them. CDR1 is GTSNPN, CDR2 SVGIG, per germline (reference sequence).

Written as DNA, the CDR3 is TGCGCCAGCAGCCAAGAAGAGGTCACTTCGAGCGGGGAGCTGTTTTTT. Protein sequence: CASSQEEVTSSGELFF. The gene calls are TRBV4-3 and TRBJ2-2; no clear D gene. Germline CDR1 LGHNA, CDR2 YSLEER. V was trimmed by 0 bases and J by 7 bases, leaving 15 bases between them. The CDR3 consists of 16 residues.

This chain joins TRBV28 and TRBJ2-7, with 11 bases lining up with TRBD2. Per the germline V gene, CDR1 is MDHEN and CDR2 is SYDVKM. The ends lost 5 bases at V and 0 bases at J; junction bases unmatched: 6. The CDR3 runs 16 residues. Here the CDR3 DNA reads TGTGCCAGCAGTCGGACTAGCGGGCTAATCTCCTACGAGCAGTACTTC. It encodes CASSRTSGLISYEQYF.

The V and J genes are TRBV7-9 and TRBJ1-3; no clear D gene. Trimming shortened V by 5 bases and J by 0 bases, and 14 bases separated the two germline ends. CDR3 length: 16 amino acids. Germline V CDR1 and CDR2: SEHNR, FQNEAQ (reference sequence). Here the CDR3 reads CASSPDLEGSGNTIYF. The CDR3 bases are TGTGCCAGCAGCCCCGACTTAGAGGGCTCTGGAAACACCATATATTTT.

The rearrangement links TRBV11-1 to TRBJ2-1; 9 bases align to TRBD2. Germline CDR1 reads SGHAT; CDR2 reads FQDESV (reference sequence). V shed 6 bases and J 8 bases; nucleotides not matched to a gene: 8. This CDR3 is 14 amino acids long. CDR3: CASRYSGGRDEQFF. The CDR3 DNA reads TGTGCCAGCAGATATAGCGGGGGTCGGGATGAGCAGTTCTTC.

The chain recombines TRBV27 with TRBJ1-3; no definite D call. From germline, CDR1 is MNHEY and CDR2 SMNVEV (reference sequence). V was pared by 5 bases and J by 0 bases, with 23 bases between. The CDR3 extends over 19 amino acids. The CDR3 loop reads CASSKAGRGPEGSGNTIYF. CDR3 in DNA: TGTGCCAGCAGTAAAGCCGGAAGAGGGCCTGAAGGCTCTGGAAACACCATATATTTT.

The chain is built from TRBV13 and TRBJ2-3, with 11 positions matching TRBD2. Germline CDR1 is PRHDT and CDR2 is FYEKMQ (reference sequence). The CDR3 totals 18 residues. V lost 0 bases and J lost 0; bases outside the gene matches: 5. CDR3 DNA sequence: TGTGCCAGCAGCTTAGGACCTATAGCGGGAGGGAGCACAGATACGCAGTATTTT. Translation: CASSLGPIAGGSTDTQYF.

The rearrangement links TRBV5-5 to TRBJ2-6, with TRBD1 matching over 8 bases. The CDR3 sequence is 19 residues long. With V trimmed by 1 base and J by 4 bases, 13 bases remained unmatched. Germline loops: CDR1 SGHKS, CDR2 YYEKEE (reference sequence). CDR3 sequence (DNA): TGTGCCAGCAGCTTGTTTTCCCAGGGGGCGGTGTCCGGGGCCAACGTCCTGACTTTC. Translating it yields CASSLFSQGAVSGANVLTF.

This clone has just one count. The CDR3 bases are TGTGCCAGCAGCTTCCTTCCCGTAGCTAGCGTGGTCGGAAATGAGCAGTTCTTC. It translates to CASSFLPVASVVGNEQFF. The chain is built from TRBV7-8 and TRBJ2-1; possible D gene TRBD2, 6 bases. The V and J ends lost 3 bases and 7 bases respectively, with 25 bases between them. CDR1 and CDR2 from the germline V gene are SGHVS and FQNEAQ. The CDR3 is 18 residues long.

This chain links TRBV7-2 with TRBJ2-2, with D unclear. CDR3 length: 14 residues. V shed 4 bases and J shed 2 bases, with 8 bases lying between them. Germline CDR1 and CDR2: SGHTA and FQGNSA. The CDR3 sequence is CASSSTANTGELFF. The CDR3 nucleotides are TGTGCCAGCAGCTCCACAGCAAACACCGGGGAGCTGTTTTTT.

The genes are TRBV7-6 and TRBJ1-1; weak D call: TRBD1 (6 bases). The CDR3 length is 15 residues. Germline CDR1 SGHVS, CDR2 FNYEAQ. The V gene lost 1 base and the J gene lost 1 base, with 10 bases spanning the gap. Here the CDR3 DNA reads TGTGCCAGCAGCTTAGGGCAGGGGACGAACACTGAAGCTTTCTTT. Translated, it gives CASSLGQGTNTEAFF.

The chain recombines TRBV9 with TRBJ1-3; D gene ambiguous. The ends were cut back, 0 bases at V and 0 bases at J, with 10 bases in the middle. Germline CDR1 SGDLS, CDR2 YYNGEE. This CDR3 region has 16 residues. DNA for the CDR3: TGTGCCAGCAGCGTAGCTGACGGGAGCTCTGGAAACACCATATATTTT. Protein: CASSVADGSSGNTIYF.

V gene TRBV5-1 combines with J gene TRBJ2-7, with TRBD1 matching 7 bases. The V and J ends lost 6 bases and 2 bases, in that order; junction bases with no gene match: 14. The V gene's germline CDR1 is SGHRS and CDR2 YFSETQ. The CDR3 contains 16 residues. The DNA for the CDR3 is TGCGCCAGCAACCTAGCCCTAGACAGGGCGGCCTACGAGCAGTACTTC. Its translation: CASNLALDRAAYEQYF. Full variable domain (rest looked up from reference TRBV5-1 and TRBJ2-7): KAGVTQTPRYLIKTRGQQVTLSCSPISGHRSVSWYQQTPGQGLQFLFEYFSETQRNKGNFPGRFSGRQFSNSRSEMNVSTLELGDSALYLCASNLALDRAAYEQYFGPGTRLTVT.

The chain has TRBV7-8 and TRBJ1-6; D is possibly TRBD1 (6 bases). The CDR3 has 17 amino acids. Looked up from germline, CDR1 is SGHVS and CDR2 is FQNEAQ. The V gene lost 5 bases and the J gene lost 1 base, with 15 bases spanning the gap. CDR3 bases: TGTGCCAGCAGCATGGGAGGGGGAAGTTCCTATAATTCACCCCTCCACTTT. It translates to CASSMGGGSSYNSPLHF.